This T cell receptor beta chain is from a study of CD8 T cells in ankylosing spondylitis. TCRdb re-derived calls from the 5' RACE reads in MiXCR, one entry per CDR3 protein. Of a few hundred thousand distinct CDR3 sequences in the sample, roughly a quarter were seen once. Concerning this clonotype itself: Its antigen remains unidentified.

Germline CDR1 and CDR2: SNHLY and FYNNEI. This CDR3 has 14 amino acids. With 0 bases removed from V and 7 bases from J, the gap between germline ends came to 12 bases. Study conclusions and caveats: Matched ankylosing spondylitis synovial fluid reportedly showed significant enrichment of disease-linked clones.

This receptor was obtained from a male donor with ankylosing spondylitis or in good health (not recorded which). This chain uses TRBV2 with TRBJ2-5; D is possibly TRBD2 (6 bases). Sequenced input: blood, either unsorted or a sorted T cell fraction (not recorded which). DNA for the CDR3: TGTGCCAGCAGTGAAGCGCTCAGCGGGCTGACCCAGTACTTC. Translating it yields CASSEALSGLTQYF.